Listed below are T cell receptor beta chains from one sample, sequenced in a study of T-cell reconstitution after alpha-beta-depleted transplantation in children. In TCRdb, the PCR reads were re-called with MiXCR into one record per CDR3 protein. The table shows hundreds of thousands of distinct CDR3 sequences, with approximately 12% occurring only once. The specimen comprised PBMCs, mostly from graft donor cells, sampled 360 days after TCRalphabeta/CD19-depleted stem cell transplant. The receptors originated from a male patient younger than 18 who had a stem cell transplant for acute myeloid leukemia, so the T cells may come from the graft donor. The CDR3 runs from the conserved cysteine through the conserved F or W. The order of the fields is J gene, V gene, D gene, clone size, CDR3 protein, CDR3 DNA. The D gene is left open where the match is weak. Size is omitted from some rows. Given values are once, few, many or a class for expanded clones.

TRBJ2-3 TRBV12-3/TRBV12-4 NA many CASSLLRGYTQYF TGTGCCAGCAGTTTATTACGGGGGTATACGCAGTATTTT
TRBJ2-2 TRBV6-5 TRBD1 many CASSYYRGTGHTGELFF TGTGCCAGCAGTTACTACCGCGGGACAGGGCACACCGGGGAGCTGTTTTTT
TRBJ2-7 TRBV18 NA NA CASSLSTLPRLDEQYF TGTGCCAGCTCACTATCTACCCTTCCCCGGCTTGACGAGCAGTACTTC
TRBJ2-2 TRBV19 NA few CASGRVLGELFF TGTGCCAGTGGCAGGGTTCTCGGGGAGCTGTTTTTT
TRBJ2-5 TRBV7-2 TRBD1 few CASRLTGGKETQYF TGTGCCAGCAGGCTGACAGGGGGCAAAGAGACCCAGTACTTC
TRBJ2-3 TRBV12-3/TRBV12-4 TRBD1 NA CASSYGQVPPDTQYF TGTGCCAGCAGTTACGGACAGGTCCCTCCCGATACGCAGTATTTT
TRBJ2-1 TRBV29-1 TRBD2 many CSVVSGWNERGYNEQFF TGCAGCGTTGTTTCTGGGTGGAACGAGCGGGGCTACAATGAGCAGTTCTTC
TRBJ2-3 TRBV7-2 NA NA CASSSGASLLTDTQYF TGTGCCAGCAGCTCAGGGGCCAGCCTCCTCACAGATACGCAGTATTTT
TRBJ1-1 TRBV5-1 TRBD1 many CASSPIGTGATEAFF TGCGCCAGCAGCCCTATAGGTACAGGGGCCACTGAAGCTTTCTTT
TRBJ2-1 TRBV11-2 TRBD2 many CASSTLAGLDNEQFF TGTGCCAGCAGTACTCTAGCGGGGCTAGACAATGAGCAGTTCTTC
TRBJ2-5 TRBV7-8 NA many CASSLAWDPPIETQYF TGTGCCAGCAGCTTAGCGTGGGACCCTCCTATAGAGACCCAGTACTTC
TRBJ2-7 TRBV10-3 NA many CAIRPFPPRRSSYEQYF TGTGCCATCAGGCCATTCCCCCCTAGACGAAGCTCCTACGAGCAGTACTTC
TRBJ2-7 TRBV20-1 TRBD2 few CSARDSGTSRFEQYF TGCAGTGCTAGAGACTCCGGGACTAGCCGATTCGAGCAGTACTTC
TRBJ1-2 TRBV20-1 NA few CSARTTVGTYGYTF TGCAGTGCTAGAACCACCGTGGGGACCTATGGCTACACCTTC
TRBJ2-2 TRBV29-1 TRBD1 NA CSVQTGGYTGELFF TGCAGCGTTCAAACAGGGGGCTACACCGGGGAGCTGTTTTTT
TRBJ2-3 TRBV9 TRBD2 NA CASSYRLAPITDTQYF TGTGCCAGCAGCTATCGACTAGCGCCCATCACAGATACGCAGTATTTT
TRBJ1-1 TRBV12-3/TRBV12-4 NA many CASGITGEAFF TGTGCCAGCGGAATCACAGGTGAAGCTTTCTTT
TRBJ2-7 TRBV29-1 NA NA CSVQGGLFSYEQYF TGCAGCGTTCAGGGCGGGCTTTTCTCCTACGAGCAGTACTTC
TRBJ2-2 TRBV29-1 TRBD2 many CSVVHLAGRGGELFF TGCAGCGTTGTACACCTAGCGGGAAGGGGCGGGGAGCTGTTTTTT
TRBJ2-1 TRBV11-3 TRBD2 few CASSDGLAGVTEQFF TGTGCCAGCAGCGATGGACTAGCGGGCGTCACGGAGCAGTTCTTC
TRBJ1-2 TRBV20-1 NA few CSARDRSGTPFKDGYTF TGCAGTGCTAGAGATCGCAGCGGGACTCCCTTTAAAGATGGCTACACCTTC
TRBJ2-4 TRBV28 TRBD2 few CASSRILAGLAKNIQYF TGTGCCAGCAGTCGGATCCTAGCGGGACTAGCCAAAAACATTCAGTACTTC
TRBJ2-3 TRBV12-3/TRBV12-4 NA NA CASTPRGTPTDTQYF TGTGCCAGCACCCCTAGGGGGACTCCTACGGATACGCAGTATTTT
TRBJ2-5 TRBV25-1 NA NA CASSASLVHETQYF TGTGCCAGCAGTGCCTCACTAGTCCACGAGACCCAGTACTTC
TRBJ2-7 TRBV11-2 TRBD1 NA CASSLDSTGTGNYEQYF TGTGCCAGCAGCTTAGATTCCACCGGGACAGGGAACTACGAGCAGTACTTC
TRBJ2-1 TRBV20-1 TRBD2 NA CSARGLNPGTSPYNEQFF TGCAGTGCTAGAGGGCTCAACCCCGGGACTAGCCCCTACAATGAGCAGTTCTTC
TRBJ1-1 TRBV28 TRBD1 NA CASSPPKTGHLTEAFF TGTGCCAGCAGTCCCCCAAAGACAGGGCATCTCACTGAAGCTTTCTTT
TRBJ2-7 TRBV12-3/TRBV12-4 TRBD2 NA CASSLDSGSWYEQYF TGTGCCAGCAGTTTAGATAGCGGGAGTTGGTACGAGCAGTACTTC
TRBJ2-7 TRBV12-3/TRBV12-4 NA few CASSFSAGNEQYF TGTGCCAGCAGTTTTAGCGCGGGGAACGAGCAGTACTTC
TRBJ2-2 TRBV20-1 NA NA CSARAPSLGTGELFF TGCAGTGCCCGAGCTCCGTCCCTGGGCACCGGGGAGCTGTTTTTT
TRBJ2-4 TRBV20-1 NA few CSARDGMGEKNIQYF TGCAGTGCTAGAGATGGGATGGGGGAGAAAAACATTCAGTACTTC
TRBJ1-1 TRBV29-1 NA few CSAPEAFF TGCAGCGCCCCGGAAGCTTTCTTT
TRBJ2-1 TRBV5-1 TRBD2 NA CASSLEVVAGGKQFF TGCGCCAGCAGCTTGGAGGTGGTAGCGGGAGGGAAGCAGTTCTTC
TRBJ1-6 TRBV7-2 NA few CASSLVGRGNSPLHF TGTGCCAGCAGCTTAGTGGGACGGGGCAATTCACCCCTCCACTTT
TRBJ2-5 TRBV28 NA many CASSLWVVTEQETQYF TGTGCCAGCAGTTTATGGGTAGTCACCGAACAAGAGACCCAGTACTTC
TRBJ1-2 TRBV5-1 NA few CASSLDNRADGYTF TGCGCCAGCAGCTTGGATAATAGGGCTGATGGCTACACCTTC
TRBJ2-5 TRBV7-7 TRBD2 few CASSQAGGGETQYF TGTGCTAGCAGCCAAGCGGGAGGGGGAGAGACCCAGTACTTC
TRBJ2-1 TRBV29-1 TRBD2 NA CSLTSGRGNGHNEQFF TGCAGTTTGACTAGCGGGAGGGGAAACGGCCACAATGAGCAGTTCTTC
TRBJ2-3 TRBV7-8 NA NA CASSPSRLWRESTDTQYF TGTGCCAGCAGCCCCTCCCGTCTCTGGCGGGAAAGCACAGATACGCAGTATTTT
TRBJ2-2 TRBV4-2 NA few CASSQDLNAGELFF TGTGCCAGCAGCCAAGATCTCAATGCCGGGGAGCTGTTTTTT
TRBJ2-7 TRBV5-1 TRBD2 NA CASSWTSGSNEQYF TGCGCCAGCAGCTGGACTAGCGGGTCCAACGAGCAGTACTTC
TRBJ2-5 TRBV5-1 TRBD2 NA CARTSGGEETQYF TGCGCCAGGACTAGCGGGGGGGAAGAGACCCAGTACTTC
TRBJ2-7 TRBV7-3 TRBD2 many CASSLLAGGSYEQYF TGTGCCAGCAGCTTGCTAGCGGGAGGGTCCTACGAGCAGTACTTC
TRBJ2-2 TRBV4-3 TRBD2 once CASSHRGGAGTGELFF TGCGCCAGCAGCCATCGGGGAGGGGCGGGTACCGGGGAGCTGTTTTTT
TRBJ2-1 TRBV30 NA many CAWSSGLLYNEQFF TGTGCCTGGAGTTCGGGACTCCTCTACAATGAGCAGTTCTTC
TRBJ2-1 TRBV29-1 NA many CSASGANSYNEQFF TGCAGCGCCTCCGGGGCCAACTCCTACAATGAGCAGTTCTTC
TRBJ2-2 TRBV7-2 NA NA CASSSPRPRAGELFF TGTGCCAGCAGCTCCCCGAGACCCCGAGCCGGGGAGCTGTTTTTT
TRBJ2-1 TRBV5-1 NA many CASSGGFYNEQFF TGCGCCAGCAGTGGGGGTTTCTACAATGAGCAGTTCTTC
TRBJ2-2 TRBV10-3 NA few CAIRGTDTGELFF TGTGCCATCAGAGGGACGGACACCGGGGAGCTGTTTTTT
TRBJ2-7 TRBV7-9 TRBD1 NA CASSLDLGQGYEQYF TGTGCCAGCAGCTTGGATCTGGGACAGGGATACGAGCAGTACTTC
TRBJ2-1 TRBV20-1 NA NA CSANSGTSPYNEQFF TGCAGTGCTAATTCAGGAACTAGCCCTTACAATGAGCAGTTCTTC
TRBJ2-2 TRBV19 TRBD2 few CASLLLAGVTGTGELFF TGTGCCAGTCTCCTTCTAGCGGGAGTGACGGGGACCGGGGAGCTGTTTTTT
TRBJ2-5 TRBV20-1 TRBD1 NA CSANRGETQYF TGCAGTGCTAACAGGGGAGAGACCCAGTACTTC
TRBJ2-7 TRBV7-2 TRBD2 NA CASSSAGLLSYEQYF TGTGCCAGCAGTTCAGCGGGGCTGCTCTCCTACGAGCAGTACTTC
TRBJ2-5 TRBV12-3/TRBV12-4 TRBD2 many CASSLSGSLQETQYF TGTGCCAGCAGTTTAAGCGGGAGTCTGCAAGAGACCCAGTACTTC
TRBJ2-2 TRBV5-1 NA NA CASSTRSLYTGELFF TGCGCCAGCAGCACAAGAAGCCTCTACACCGGGGAGCTGTTTTTT